These 28 T cell receptor beta chains originate from one sample sequenced in a study of cytotoxic CD8 clonotypes in ibrutinib-treated CLL. Some clones are missing from TCRdb's copy, which holds only in-frame ones; the method was immunoSEQ multiplex PCR. This table holds under 300,000 clones, roughly 70% found once. Sequencing was performed on PBMCs, taken after 24 months of ibrutinib treatment. These receptors originate from a human donor with chronic lymphocytic leukemia.

This clone appeared once. This chain uses TRBV19 with TRBJ2-5, with 8 positions matching TRBD1. In germline, CDR1 is LNHDA, CDR2 SQIVND (reference sequence). V gave up 4 bases and J gave up 5 bases; unmatched junction bases: 3. The CDR3 length is 13 residues. CDR3: CASSTGGDETQYF. The CDR3 coding sequence is TGTGCCAGTAGTACAGGGGGCGATGAGACCCAGTACTTC. Full variable domain (outside the CDR3, taken from reference TRBV19 and TRBJ2-5): DGGITQSPKYLFRKEGQNVTLSCEQNLNHDAMYWYRQDPGQGLRLIYYSQIVNDFQKGDIAEGYSVSREKKESFPLTVTSAQKNPTAFYLCASSTGGDETQYFGPGTRLLVL.

The rearrangement links TRBV6-1 to TRBJ1-1, with D possibly being TRBD1 (5 bases). CDR3 length: 16 amino acids. Germline values: CDR1 MNHNS, CDR2 SASEGT. V dropped 4 bases and J dropped 0 bases, with 15 bases sitting between them. The CDR3 protein is CASSAHPGNMNTEAFF. For the CDR3, the DNA is TGTGCCAGCAGTGCTCATCCAGGGAACATGAACACTGAAGCTTTCTTT.

This clone was counted only a few times. V gene TRBV4-2 combines with J gene TRBJ1-4; no firm D call. Trimming removed 1 base at V and 7 bases at J, with 4 bases between. There are 12 residues in the CDR3. Germline assignment: CDR1 LGHNA and CDR2 YNFKEQ. Here the CDR3 reads CASSQVSEKLFF. DNA of the CDR3: TGTGCCAGCAGCCAAGTCAGTGAAAAACTGTTTTTT.

This chain links TRBV28 with TRBJ2-7; 11 bases align to TRBD2. V gave up 7 bases and J gave up 6 bases; unmatched junction bases: 11. There are 15 residues in the CDR3. Looked up from germline, CDR1 is MDHEN and CDR2 is SYDVKM. CDR3 DNA: TGTGCCAGCAACCTGGGACTAGCGGACCCCGGCGAGCAGTACTTC. It is translated as CASNLGLADPGEQYF.

This clone came up once. This chain joins TRBV29-1 and TRBJ2-3; D is uncertain. The V and J ends lost 1 base and 0 bases respectively, with 8 bases between them. Germline loops: CDR1 SQVTM, CDR2 ANQGSEA. This CDR3 comprises 14 residues. Here the CDR3 DNA reads TGCAGCGTTGAAGTCCAGTCCAGCACAGATACGCAGTATTTT. Translation gives CSVEVQSSTDTQYF.

V and J are TRBV14 and TRBJ2-5; D is uncertain. V was shortened by 4 bases and J by 5 bases, with 8 bases between the two germline ends. Germline-derived CDR1 and CDR2 are SGHDN and FVKESK. This CDR3 is built from 12 residues. CDR3 nucleotide sequence: TGTGCCAGCAGCCTAATGGGGGAGACCCAGTACTTC. Protein product: CASSLMGETQYF.

The chain joins TRBV4-2 to TRBJ2-1, with 12 positions matching TRBD2. The CDR3 loop spans 15 amino acids. V shed 1 base and J 10 bases; nucleotides not matched to a gene: 5. The germline gives CDR1 LGHNA, CDR2 YNFKEQ. This CDR3 is CASSQGLAGDSEQFF. The CDR3 DNA reads TGTGCCAGCAGCCAAGGACTAGCGGGAGACAGCGAGCAGTTCTTC.

The chain employs TRBV7-9 and TRBJ2-3, with a weak D call TRBD2 (6 bases). The CDR3 loop spans 18 amino acids. V was pared by 3 bases and J by 1 base, with 20 bases between. Germline CDR1 reads SEHNR; CDR2 reads FQNEAQ (reference sequence). Written as DNA, the CDR3 is TGTGCCAGCAGCTTTACGGTTAGGACGGGAGACCGCACAGATACGCAGTATTTT. It is translated as CASSFTVRTGDRTDTQYF.

V usage is TRBV5-1 and J usage is TRBJ1-1, with 7 nucleotides matching TRBD1. Looked up from germline, CDR1 is SGHRS and CDR2 is YFSETQ. This CDR3 region has 14 residues. The ends lost 6 bases at V and 1 base at J; junction bases unmatched: 6. CDR3 region: CASTRDSSNTEAFF. The DNA for the CDR3 is TGCGCCAGCACTCGGGACAGTTCGAACACTGAAGCTTTCTTT.

The chain combines TRBV30 with TRBJ2-3, with 11 bases that match TRBD2. The CDR3 extends over 16 amino acids. CDR1 and CDR2 (germline): GTSNPN, SVGIG (reference sequence). With 0 bases clipped from V and 4 bases from J, the junction kept 6 bases outside the gene matches. CDR3 amino acids: CAWSVSLAGAADTQYF. CDR3 sequence (DNA): TGTGCCTGGAGTGTATCACTAGCGGGAGCGGCAGATACGCAGTATTTT. Full variable domain (missing parts from reference TRBV30 and TRBJ2-3): SQTIHQWPATLVQPVGSPLSLECTVEGTSNPNLYWYRQAAGRGLQLLFYSVGIGQISSEVPQNLSASRPQDRQFILSSKKLLLSDSGFYLCAWSVSLAGAADTQYFGPGTRLTVL.

V usage is TRBV5-1 and J usage is TRBJ2-1, with 13 bases fitting TRBD2. Trimming took 3 bases from V and 10 from J; bases not matched to a gene: 4. The CDR3 spans 14 residues. CDR1 and CDR2 from the germline V gene are SGHRS and YFSETQ. The CDR3 reads CASSWTSGSLEQFF. The CDR3 nucleotides read TGCGCCAGCAGCTGGACTAGCGGGAGCTTAGAGCAGTTCTTC.

This sequence joins TRBV7-2 and TRBJ2-3; D ambiguous. Germline V gene sequence: CDR1 SGHTA, CDR2 FQGNSA. The CDR3 runs 14 residues. The germline V and J ends were trimmed by 2 bases and 6 bases, with 12 bases remaining between them. In nucleotides, the CDR3 is TGTGCCAGCAGCTTAAGTTCTCCGTCGGATACGCAGTATTTT. Its protein is CASSLSSPSDTQYF. The full variable domain, its missing parts supplied by reference TRBV7-2 and TRBJ2-3, is GAGVSQSPSNKVTEKGKDVELRCDPISGHTALYWYRQSLGQGLEFLIYFQGNSAPDKSGLPSDRFSAERTGGSVSTLTIQRTQQEDSAVYLCASSLSSPSDTQYFGPGTRLTVL.

This clone occurred a few times. The chain joins TRBV7-3 to TRBJ1-1; D not certain. V was clipped by 3 bases and J by 2 bases, with 7 bases between them. From germline, CDR1 is SGHTA and CDR2 FQGTGA. CDR3 length: 13 amino acids. CDR3 coding DNA: TGTGCCAGCAGCTTCAAGATAAACACTGAAGCTTTCTTT. Its protein product is CASSFKINTEAFF.

The chain carries TRBV6-5 and TRBJ2-5, with unresolved D. Per the germline V gene, CDR1 is MNHEY and CDR2 is SVGAGI. CDR3 length: 15 residues. V was cut by 5 bases and J by 4 bases, with 17 bases left in between. CDR3 in amino acids: CASSLSPGWGETQYF. Written as DNA, the CDR3 is TGTGCCAGCAGTCTATCCCCCGGCTGGGGAGAGACCCAGTACTTC.

This clone was seen a handful of times. The CDR3 DNA is TGTGCCAGCAGCCGGGCCCCAGGGGAGAGCAATCAGCCCCAGCATTTT. Its protein product is CASSRAPGESNQPQHF. The J gene is TRBJ1-5, the V gene TRBV4-2, with a weak D call TRBD1 (6 bases). V lost 4 bases to trimming and J lost 1 base, with 14 bases between them. The CDR3 length is 16 residues. The V gene's germline CDR1 is LGHNA and CDR2 YNFKEQ.

This clone was observed a single time. CDR3 in amino acids: CASSTGSPSYNEQFF. The DNA of the CDR3 is TGTGCCAGTAGTACAGGGTCACCGTCCTACAATGAGCAGTTCTTC. V is TRBV19 and J is TRBJ2-1, with TRBD1 as a possible D gene (5 bases). With 4 bases removed from V and 1 base from J, the gap between germline ends came to 11 bases. CDR1 LNHDA and CDR2 SQIVND come from the germline V gene (reference sequence). The CDR3 is 15 amino acids.

This chain links TRBV6-5 with TRBJ1-2; D ambiguous. With 5 bases removed from V and 5 bases from J, the gap between germline ends came to 15 bases. Germline CDR1 is MNHEY and CDR2 is SVGAGI. CDR3 length equals 14 residues. The CDR3 DNA reads TGTGCCAGCAGTCTCCGGAATACTATTTATGGCTACACCTTC. Translated, it gives CASSLRNTIYGYTF.

The chain joins TRBV5-1 to TRBJ1-1, with D possibly TRBD1 on 5 matching bases. From germline, CDR1 is SGHRS and CDR2 YFSETQ. V lost 0 bases to trimming and J lost 2 bases, with 11 bases between them. This CDR3 comprises 15 residues. The CDR3: CASSLAMTDNTEAFF. For the CDR3, the DNA is TGCGCCAGCAGCTTGGCGATGACAGATAACACTGAAGCTTTCTTT. Supplemented by reference TRBV5-1 and TRBJ1-1, the full variable domain reads KAGVTQTPRYLIKTRGQQVTLSCSPISGHRSVSWYQQTPGQGLQFLFEYFSETQRNKGNFPGRFSGRQFSNSRSEMNVSTLELGDSALYLCASSLAMTDNTEAFFGQGTRLTVV.

This clone has a handful of counts. This chain links TRBV16 with TRBJ2-7; 9 bases align to TRBD2. Germline V CDR1 and CDR2: KGHSY, FQNENV. The CDR3 is 17 residues long. V lost 0 bases, J lost 9 bases, and 15 bases stayed unmatched. DNA for the CDR3: TGTGCCAGCAGCCAATCGAGGGGGACTAAGCGGGAGGAACGGCAGTACTTC. Translated, it gives CASSQSRGTKREERQYF. Variable domain in full (rest from reference TRBV16 and TRBJ2-7): GEEVAQTPKHLVRGEGQKAKLYCAPIKGHSYVFWYQQVLKNEFKFLISFQNENVFDETGMPKERFSAKCLPNSPCSLEIQATKLEDSAVYFCASSQSRGTKREERQYFGPGTRLTVT.

The genes are TRBV6-5 and TRBJ1-1; D is possibly TRBD1 (6 bases). Looked up from germline, CDR1 is MNHEY and CDR2 is SVGAGI. The CDR3 length is 15 residues. V was cut by 4 bases and J by 4 bases, with 16 bases left in between. CDR3 bases: TGTGCCAGCAGTTCACCGGGACAAGGACCCACTGAAGCTTTCTTT. It translates to CASSSPGQGPTEAFF.

This sequence joins TRBV13 and TRBJ1-5; tentative D call: TRBD1 (5 bases). Germline CDR1 and CDR2: PRHDT and FYEKMQ (reference sequence). V was shortened by 0 bases and J by 3 bases, with 6 bases between the two germline ends. CDR3 length equals 14 residues. CDR3 nucleotides: TGTGCCAGCAGCTTAGGGGGGGTCAATCAGCCCCAGCATTTT. Its translation: CASSLGGVNQPQHF.

V gene TRBV15 combines with J gene TRBJ2-3; weak D call: TRBD1 (6 bases). The CDR3 runs 13 residues. Between the trimmed V and J ends, which lost 3 bases and 8 bases, there was a span of 12 bases. The germline V gene has CDR1 LNHNV and CDR2 YYDKDF (reference sequence). CDR3 residues: CATSSSGAGTQYF. The DNA for the CDR3 is TGTGCCACCAGCAGTTCAGGGGCCGGTACGCAGTATTTT.

The chain combines TRBV6-7 with TRBJ1-1, with 11 bases lining up with TRBD1. TRBV6-7 is placed among ORFs of uncertain function. With V trimmed by 5 bases and J by 4 bases, 6 bases remained unmatched. The CDR3 extends over 15 amino acids. This CDR3 reads CASSGGQGASTEAFF. In DNA form, the CDR3 reads TGTGCCAGCAGTGGTGGACAGGGGGCGTCCACTGAAGCTTTCTTT.

Ten or more counts support this clone. The rearrangement links TRBV29-1 to TRBJ1-2; a weak D match, TRBD1 (5 bases). Germline V gives CDR1 SQVTM, CDR2 ANQGSEA. CDR3 length: 13 amino acids. The V end was cut by 6 bases, the J end by 3 bases, with 14 bases between. The DNA of the CDR3 is TGCAGCGTCCGTGACAGTCCCGACTATGGCTACACCTTC. It yields the protein CSVRDSPDYGYTF.

V and J are TRBV9 and TRBJ2-1, with 12 positions matching TRBD2. The germline V gene has CDR1 SGDLS and CDR2 YYNGEE. The junction had 4 bases not matched to a gene; V was cut back by 0 bases and J by 9 bases. This CDR3 spans 15 amino acids. CDR3 region: CASSVGLAGGSEQFF. In DNA, the CDR3 is TGTGCCAGCAGCGTAGGTCTAGCGGGAGGGTCTGAGCAGTTCTTC.

This sequence joins TRBV29-1 and TRBJ2-7; 10 bases agree with TRBD2. With V trimmed by 3 bases and J by 4 bases, 3 bases remained unmatched. The germline V gene encodes CDR1 SQVTM and CDR2 ANQGSEA. The CDR3 has 13 residues. The CDR3 is CSVELAGVYEQYF. The DNA for the CDR3 is TGCAGCGTTGAGCTAGCGGGAGTGTACGAGCAGTACTTC.

This chain connects TRBV27 to TRBJ2-7, with D unclear. The CDR3 covers 14 residues. CDR1 and CDR2 (germline): MNHEY, SMNVEV (reference sequence). The ends were cut back, 6 bases at V and 2 bases at J, with 14 bases in the middle. This CDR3 reads CASRFGNSAYEQYF. Written as DNA, the CDR3 is TGTGCCAGCAGATTCGGAAACTCGGCCTACGAGCAGTACTTC.

The chain links TRBV4-3 to TRBJ2-7; perhaps TRBD2 as D (6 bases). This CDR3 has 15 amino acids. V lost 4 bases and J lost 5, with 18 bases in between. Germline V gene sequence: CDR1 LGHNA, CDR2 YSLEER. CDR3 loop: CASSLSRTIGDEQYF. In nucleotides, the CDR3 is TGCGCCAGCAGCCTGTCTCGGACTATTGGGGACGAGCAGTACTTC.